These T cell receptor beta chains were read from a single sample in a study of blood T cell repertoires in COVID-19. TCRdb's table, derived via immunoSEQ multiplex PCR, lists solely in-frame clones and lacks some. Of roughly 51,000 clones in the sample, about nine tenths were seen once. The sequencing sample was made of peripheral blood. The source is a man between 70 and 80 years old with acute or convalescent COVID-19. Both conserved end residues are part of each CDR3. A D gene is named only where the DNA matches it firmly. For some rows the clone size is stated as once, few or many, or as a class when expanded; others skip it.

size	V	J	D	CDR3	DNA
-	TRBV27	TRBJ1-6	TRBD1	CASSLKGAVGGRAAGFELHF	TGTGCCAGCAGTTTAAAGGGGGCAGTCGGCGGGAGGGCCGCCGGGTTTGAGCTCCACTTT
-	TRBV18	TRBJ1-3	-	CASSPEGNTIYF	TGTGCCAGCTCACCAGAGGGAAACACCATATATTTT
few	TRBV3-1/TRBV3-2	TRBJ2-7	-	CASSQVRGHEQYF	TGTGCCAGCAGCCAAGTCAGGGGCCACGAGCAGTACTTC
-	TRBV27	TRBJ1-3	-	CASSPGGGASGNTIYF	TGTGCCAGCAGCCCCGGCGGGGGTGCCTCTGGAAACACCATATATTTT
once	TRBV2	TRBJ1-3	-	CASSGTTVFSGNTIYF	TGTGCCAGCAGTGGAACGACAGTCTTTTCTGGAAACACCATATATTTT
-	TRBV7-2	TRBJ2-7	-	CASSLRGHEQYF	TGTGCCAGCAGCCTCAGGGGCCACGAGCAGTACTTC
once	TRBV30	TRBJ1-4	-	CAWGLGRGGRKLFF	TGTGCCTGGGGGCTGGGCAGGGGTGGAAGAAAACTGTTTTTT
-	TRBV3-1/TRBV3-2	TRBJ1-2	TRBD1	CASSQRGGLGGYTF	TGTGCCAGCAGCCAACGAGGGGGCCTGGGAGGCTACACCTTC
-	TRBV15	TRBJ1-4	-	CATSRDQGTLREKLFF	TGTGCCACCAGCAGAGATCAGGGGACGCTACGTGAAAAACTGTTTTTT
-	TRBV5-5	TRBJ1-5	-	CASSPGGRNQPQHF	TGTGCCAGCAGCCCCGGGGGGCGCAATCAGCCCCAGCATTTT
-	TRBV9	TRBJ1-2	TRBD1	CASSAGTGNYGYTF	TGTGCCAGCAGCGCAGGGACAGGGAACTATGGCTACACCTTC
-	TRBV11-2	TRBJ1-2	TRBD1	CASRLTGTGRRYTF	TGTGCCAGCAGACTTACCGGGACAGGGCGACGCTACACCTTC
-	TRBV4-1	TRBJ1-6	TRBD1	CASSQGTGYSPLHF	TGCGCCAGCAGCCAAGGGACAGGTTATTCACCCCTCCACTTT
-	TRBV7-9	TRBJ1-6	-	CASSFTGLSNSPLHF	TGTGCCAGCAGCTTTACAGGTTTAAGTAATTCACCCCTCCACTTT
-	TRBV18	TRBJ2-3	TRBD1	CASSPLRQGARTDTQYF	TGTGCCAGCTCACCACTCCGACAGGGGGCGCGAACAGATACGCAGTATTTT
-	TRBV7-6	TRBJ1-5	-	CASSLGTSNNQPQHF	TGTGCCAGCAGCTTAGGGACATCTAACAATCAGCCCCAGCATTTT
few	TRBV12-5	TRBJ2-7	TRBD1	CASGFVGTGPPGYEQYF	TGTGCTAGTGGTTTCGTAGGGACAGGGCCCCCCGGGTACGAGCAGTACTTC
few	TRBV9	TRBJ1-2	-	CASSPPHNYGYTF	TGTGCCAGCAGCCCCCCCCATAACTATGGCTACACCTTC
-	TRBV11-2	TRBJ2-5	TRBD2	CASSHRTSGAKETQYF	TGTGCCAGCTCTCACCGGACTAGCGGGGCAAAAGAGACCCAGTACTTC
-	TRBV10-1	TRBJ1-6	-	CASSAGQRISYNSPLHF	TGCGCCAGCAGTGCCGGACAGAGAATATCCTATAATTCACCCCTCCACTTT
-	TRBV18	TRBJ1-2	-	CASSPSGLYGYTF	TGTGCCAGCTCACCGTCGGGATTATATGGCTACACCTTC
-	TRBV4-1	TRBJ2-1	TRBD1	CASSQEWDRTYNEQFF	TGCGCCAGCAGCCAAGAGTGGGACAGAACCTACAATGAGCAGTTCTTC
-	TRBV6-2/TRBV6-3	TRBJ1-1	TRBD1	CASSWNYRGYMNTEAFF	TGTGCCAGCAGTTGGAATTACAGGGGATATATGAACACTGAAGCTTTCTTT
once	TRBV28	TRBJ1-1	-	CASSFWPNTEAFF	TGTGCCAGCAGTTTCTGGCCGAACACTGAAGCTTTCTTT
medium-sized	TRBV5-4	TRBJ1-2	-	CASNLGGSYGYTF	TGTGCCAGCAACCTGGGAGGGTCCTATGGCTACACCTTC
few	TRBV30	TRBJ1-5	-	CAWASQYNQPQHF	TGTGCCTGGGCCTCACAGTACAATCAGCCCCAGCATTTT
-	TRBV6-5	TRBJ1-1	-	CASSYSRQANTEAFF	TGTGCCAGCAGTTACTCAAGGCAGGCGAACACTGAAGCTTTCTTT
-	TRBV6-2/TRBV6-3	TRBJ1-5	-	CASRPPGSYGNQPQHF	TGTGCCAGCAGACCTCCCGGGTCGTACGGCAATCAGCCCCAGCATTTT
-	TRBV3-1/TRBV3-2	TRBJ1-5	-	CASSLQGSNQPQHF	TGTGCCAGCAGCCTTCAGGGGAGCAATCAGCCCCAGCATTTT
-	TRBV5-1	TRBJ1-4	TRBD1	CASSYTGQGVRNEKLFF	TGCGCCAGCAGCTATACGGGACAGGGGGTGAGGAATGAAAAACTGTTTTTT
-	TRBV5-1	TRBJ2-2	-	CASSFQGGTGELFF	TGCGCCAGCAGCTTCCAGGGGGGCACCGGGGAGCTGTTTTTT